Listed below are T cell receptor beta chains from one sample, sequenced in a study of shared clonotypes between healthy human individuals. The assay was immunoSEQ multiplex PCR, and TCRdb's table has in-frame clones only and misses some. This sample has about 2.3 million clones; 90% to 95% occur once, and the top ten carry roughly 0.36%. The sample comprised naive CD4+ T cells from PBMCs. The origin of the receptors is a man aged 18-30 years in good health. Some clones in this sample may be carry-over from other donors' samples. Both conserved end residues are part of each CDR3. The order of the fields is V gene, D gene, J gene, clone size, CDR3 protein, CDR3 DNA. D genes are given only for firm matches. Clone size is given for some rows only: seen once, a few or many times, or a class if the clone is expanded.

>TRBV28|-|TRBJ2-5|-
CASRPGGAQGRETQYF
TGTGCCAGCAGGCCCGGAGGGGCGCAAGGCCGAGAGACCCAGTACTTC
>TRBV20-1|-|TRBJ2-7|-
CSALGSYEQYF
TGCAGTGCCCTGGGCAGCTACGAGCAGTACTTC
>TRBV27|-|TRBJ2-7|-
CASSYLQGYEQYF
TGTGCCAGCAGCTACTTACAGGGCTACGAGCAGTACTTC
>TRBV13|-|TRBJ1-2|-
CASSIGTRVGNGYTF
TGTGCCAGCAGTATCGGGACTCGGGTCGGCAATGGCTACACCTTC
>TRBV7-8|-|TRBJ2-3|-
CASSLVLRGGKDTQYF
TGTGCCAGCAGCTTAGTACTTCGGGGCGGGAAAGATACGCAGTATTTT
>TRBV4-1|-|TRBJ1-4|-
CASSHHGDSGGEKLFF
TGCGCCAGCAGCCATCACGGAGACTCGGGCGGTGAAAAACTGTTTTTT
>TRBV11-2|TRBD1|TRBJ1-1|-
CASSRRRGQGYEAFF
TGTGCCAGCAGCCGCCGCAGGGGACAGGGCTATGAAGCTTTCTTT
>TRBV2|-|TRBJ2-1|-
CASSQLPTRFF
TGTGCCAGCAGCCAGCTCCCTACCAGGTTCTTC
>TRBV7-9|-|TRBJ2-5|-
CASRPQETQYF
TGTGCCAGCAGACCTCAAGAGACCCAGTACTTC
>TRBV11-2|TRBD1|TRBJ1-3|-
CASSFRRDRGRNTIYF
TGTGCCAGCAGCTTCCGCCGGGACAGGGGGAGAAACACCATATATTTT
>TRBV5-4|TRBD2|TRBJ2-3|-
CASSRYRSSGVSTDTQYF
TGTGCCAGCAGCCGCTACCGCTCTAGCGGGGTCAGCACAGATACGCAGTATTTT
>TRBV2|-|TRBJ1-3|-
CASKGNPAADTIYF
TGTGCAAGCAAGGGTAACCCGGCGGCAGACACCATATATTTT
>TRBV7-9|TRBD1|TRBJ1-6|once
CASSVPQMDRGRIWSPLHF
TGTGCCAGCAGCGTACCCCAAATGGACAGGGGGAGAATTTGGTCACCCCTCCACTTT
>TRBV28|-|TRBJ1-1|few
CASTSEAFF
TGTGCCAGCACCTCGGAAGCTTTCTTT
>TRBV29-1|-|TRBJ1-1|-
CSVGVTKNTEAFF
TGCAGCGTTGGGGTCACAAAAAACACTGAAGCTTTCTTT
>TRBV6-1|-|TRBJ1-5|-
CASSARQINSNQPQHF
TGTGCCAGCAGTGCAAGACAGATTAATAGCAATCAGCCCCAGCATTTT
>TRBV5-1|-|TRBJ1-1|-
CASSSLGGSNTEAFF
TGCGCCAGCAGCTCTTTGGGGGGGTCGAACACTGAAGCTTTCTTT
>TRBV5-1|-|TRBJ2-3|-
CASSPWPGSPGTQYF
TGCGCCAGCAGCCCATGGCCGGGGTCCCCAGGAACGCAGTATTTT
>TRBV27|-|TRBJ2-5|-
CASSWSRAETQYF
TGTGCCAGCAGTTGGTCCAGGGCTGAGACCCAGTACTTC
>TRBV6-5|-|TRBJ2-2|-
CASSRRRGNTGELFF
TGTGCCAGCAGCCGACGACGTGGTAACACCGGGGAGCTGTTTTTT
>TRBV29-1|-|TRBJ1-2|-
CSVDQGFTYGYTF
TGCAGCGTTGATCAGGGATTCACCTATGGCTACACCTTC
>TRBV5-1|TRBD2|TRBJ2-7|-
CASSPNTLAGVSEQYF
TGCGCCAGCAGTCCCAATACCCTAGCGGGAGTGAGCGAGCAGTACTTC
>TRBV27|-|TRBJ1-1|few
CASSADHSSNTEAFF
TGTGCCAGCAGTGCCGACCACAGTTCGAACACTGAAGCTTTCTTT
>TRBV12-5|TRBD2|TRBJ2-1|-
CASGLVWGTSGIQTNEQFF
TGTGCTAGTGGTTTGGTTTGGGGGACTAGCGGGATACAGACCAATGAGCAGTTCTTC
>TRBV6-6|TRBD1|TRBJ1-2|-
CASSYDRGNYGYTF
TGTGCCAGCAGTTACGACAGGGGGAACTATGGCTACACCTTC
>TRBV28|-|TRBJ1-2|-
CASSQARYGYTF
TGTGCCAGCAGTCAGGCGCGCTATGGCTACACCTTC
>TRBV15|-|TRBJ1-5|once
CATSRDRFYQPQHF
TGTGCCACCAGCAGAGATCGGTTCTATCAGCCCCAGCATTTT
>TRBV6-1|-|TRBJ1-5|-
CASSEAADRRRVRQPQHF
TGTGCCAGCAGTGAAGCGGCGGACCGGAGGAGGGTGCGGCAGCCCCAGCATTTT
>TRBV28|-|TRBJ1-6|-
CASRPGGSYSPLHF
TGTGCCAGCAGGCCCGGGGGGTCGTATTCACCCCTCCACTTT
>TRBV11-2|TRBD1|TRBJ2-1|once
CASSFTGTAYNEQFF
TGTGCCAGCAGCTTCACCGGGACAGCCTACAATGAGCAGTTCTTC
>TRBV5-4|-|TRBJ2-3|-
CASSPLREAKDTQYF
TGTGCCAGCAGCCCCTTGAGGGAAGCCAAAGATACGCAGTATTTT
>TRBV25-1|TRBD2|TRBJ2-5|once
CASRPPSGNQETQYF
TGTGCCAGCAGACCACCTAGCGGGAACCAAGAGACCCAGTACTTC
>TRBV28|TRBD1|TRBJ2-7|-
CASSPPGQGLHEQYF
TGTGCCAGCAGTCCGCCGGGACAGGGACTCCACGAGCAGTACTTC
>TRBV28|TRBD2|TRBJ2-1|-
CASSSSGNYNEQFF
TGTGCCAGCAGCTCTAGCGGGAACTACAATGAGCAGTTCTTC
>TRBV28|TRBD2|TRBJ2-7|-
CASIGGSSYEQYF
TGTGCCAGCATCGGCGGGAGCTCCTACGAGCAGTACTTC
>TRBV6-1|-|TRBJ1-1|-
CASSEALGDLAFF
TGTGCCAGCAGTGAAGCCTTGGGGGACTTAGCTTTCTTT
>TRBV15|TRBD2|TRBJ2-3|once
CATSRAGEGTQYF
TGTGCCACCAGCAGAGCTGGGGAGGGTACGCAGTATTTT